The next 15 T cell receptor beta chains were all read from a single sample in a study of blood T cell repertoires in COVID-19. Here immunoSEQ multiplex PCR was the method, and the copy in TCRdb shows in-frame clones only, minus some. Seen here are around 140,000 clones, 81% observed once, and the top ten hold approximately 9.1%. The specimen was peripheral blood. The source is a woman aged 55 to 70 with active or convalescent COVID-19.

CDR3 nucleotide sequence: TGTGCCAGCAGCGTAGGGTCCAGGGCGATCTCCTACGAGCAGTACTTC. It specifies CASSVGSRAISYEQYF. The V gene is TRBV9, the J gene TRBJ2-7, with a possible D match to TRBD1 (5 bases). V lost 0 bases to trimming and J lost 0 bases, with 13 bases between them. The CDR3 length is 16 residues. CDR1 and CDR2 (germline): SGDLS, YYNGEE.

Note on this clone: This same CDR3 is encoded by further DNA sequences in the sample. The chain links TRBV9 to TRBJ2-6; tentatively, D is TRBD2 (6 bases). Germline CDR1 reads SGDLS; CDR2 reads YYNGEE. CDR3 length equals 15 residues. V was cut by 2 bases and J by 4 bases, with 10 bases left in between. The chain's CDR3 is CASSVGGTGANVLTF. CDR3 nucleotides: TGTGCCAGCAGCGTCGGGGGAACCGGGGCCAACGTCCTGACTTTC.

This chain joins TRBV6-1 and TRBJ1-1; D is unclear. The germline gives CDR1 MNHNS, CDR2 SASEGT. Between the trimmed V and J ends, which lost 2 bases and 4 bases, there was a span of 8 bases. CDR3 length equals 13 residues. The CDR3 coding sequence is TGTGCCAGCAGTGAAACGACGGGCACTGAAGCTTTCTTT. Translation: CASSETTGTEAFF.

This sequence joins TRBV7-3 and TRBJ1-3, with D maybe TRBD1 (6 bases). This CDR3 has 14 residues. The ends were cut back, 3 bases at V and 2 bases at J, with 8 bases in the middle. Germline V CDR1 and CDR2: SGHTA, FQGTGA. The CDR3 is CASSLSGAGNTIYF. The CDR3 DNA sequence: TGTGCCAGCAGCTTGTCAGGGGCTGGAAACACCATATATTTT. The full variable domain, rest sourced from reference TRBV7-3 and TRBJ1-3, is GAGVSQTPSNKVTEKGKYVELRCDPISGHTALYWYRQSLGQGPEFLIYFQGTGAADDSGLPNDRFFAVRPEGSVSTLKIQRTERGDSAVYLCASSLSGAGNTIYFGEGSWLTVV.

J is TRBJ1-1 and V is TRBV28, with 7 bases aligning to TRBD1. CDR3 length: 13 amino acids. J lost 11 bases, V lost 6 bases, and 12 bases had no gene match. CDR1 and CDR2 from the germline V gene are MDHEN and SYDVKM. The CDR3 sequence: CASRPTGDYGAFF. In DNA, the CDR3 is TGTGCCAGCAGACCCACAGGGGATTATGGGGCTTTCTTT.

The chain is built from TRBV19 and TRBJ1-5; 7 bases map to TRBD1. This CDR3 has 17 residues. Germline-derived CDR1 and CDR2 are LNHDA and SQIVND (reference sequence). Germline trimming cut 5 bases from V and 2 bases from J; bases unmatched to any gene: 12. DNA for the CDR3: TGTGCCAGTAGTCTGCGGACAGGCCGCGAAGGCAATCAGCCCCAGCATTTT. Its translation: CASSLRTGREGNQPQHF.

J is TRBJ1-4 and V is TRBV7-2; D is possibly TRBD1 (6 bases). Per the germline V gene, CDR1 is SGHTA and CDR2 is FQGNSA. Trimming took off 8 bases at V and 5 bases at J, with 18 bases between the two ends. This CDR3 has 15 residues. The CDR3 coding sequence is TGTGCCAGCGGAACCAGGACAGTCCGGAATGAAAAACTGTTTTTT. Protein product: CASGTRTVRNEKLFF.

This clone has a handful of counts. The chain couples TRBV19 to TRBJ2-6; D is possibly TRBD1 (5 bases). CDR3 length: 15 amino acids. Trimming pared 6 bases from V and 2 bases from J, leaving 11 bases between. Germline V gene lookup returns CDR1 LNHDA and CDR2 SQIVND (reference sequence). The CDR3 DNA reads TGTGCCAGTAGCCTCGACAGTGCTGGGGCCAACGTCCTGACTTTC. It encodes CASSLDSAGANVLTF.

The genes are TRBV6-5 and TRBJ1-1; D is perhaps TRBD1 (6 bases). The CDR3 has 14 residues. CDR1 MNHEY and CDR2 SVGAGI come from the germline V gene. Trimming left V 6 bases short and J 4 bases short, with 15 bases between. The CDR3 DNA is TGTGCCAGCAGCCCGCTACAGGGAAGCACTGAAGCTTTCTTT. Its translation: CASSPLQGSTEAFF.

V gene TRBV24-1 combines with J gene TRBJ2-5, with a tentative D call TRBD1 (6 bases). Looked up from germline, CDR1 is KGHDR and CDR2 is SFDVKD. Trimming cost V 9 bases and J 1 base, with 11 bases left between them. This CDR3 comprises 13 residues. The CDR3 nucleotides read TGTGCCACCCGCGACAGGTTCCAAGAGACCCAGTACTTC. Its translation is CATRDRFQETQYF.

The chain combines TRBV28 with TRBJ2-7, with 8 positions matching TRBD1. The CDR3 sequence is 15 residues long. V trimming: 4 bases; J trimming: 3 bases; junction bases outside the gene matches: 8. Germline V gene data show CDR1 as MDHEN and CDR2 as SYDVKM. The CDR3 DNA reads TGTGCCAGCAGTTCCCAGACAGGGGCCCTCTACGAGCAGTACTTC. Protein: CASSSQTGALYEQYF. Full variable domain (rest looked up from reference TRBV28 and TRBJ2-7): DVKVTQSSRYLVKRTGEKVFLECVQDMDHENMFWYRQDPGLGLRLIYFSYDVKMKEKGDIPEGYSVSREKKERFSLILESASTNQTSMYLCASSSQTGALYEQYFGPGTRLTVT.

This clone has at least ten counts. V gene TRBV6-2 or TRBV6-3 combines with J gene TRBJ1-5, with unresolved D. The length of the CDR3 is 13 residues. Germline loops: CDR1 MNHEY, CDR2 SVGEGT. V was pared by 2 bases and J by 7 bases, with 9 bases between. The CDR3 DNA follows: TGTGCCAGCAGTTACAGGGAGCGACAGCCCCAGCATTTT. This sequence encodes CASSYRERQPQHF.

The chain recombines TRBV12-3 or TRBV12-4 with TRBJ1-1, with 7 bases aligning to TRBD1. V lost 1 base, J lost 9 bases, and 2 bases stayed unmatched. This CDR3 is 12 amino acids long. CDR3 DNA: TGTGCCAGCAGTTTAGAGGACAGGCAAGCTTTCTTT. Amino acid sequence: CASSLEDRQAFF.

The DNA for the CDR3 is TGTGCCAGCAGTTTAAGACAGAGCAATCAGCCCCAGCATTTT. This encodes CASSLRQSNQPQHF. The rearrangement uses TRBV27 and TRBJ1-5, with a weak D call TRBD1 (5 bases). The germline CDR1 and CDR2 sequences are MNHEY and SMNVEV (reference sequence). Trimming pared 2 bases from V and 1 base from J, leaving 6 bases between. The CDR3 length is 14 residues.

This rearrangement joins TRBV19 to TRBJ2-7, with D tentatively TRBD1 (7 bases). Germline CDR1 reads LNHDA; CDR2 reads SQIVND (reference sequence). Trimming took off 5 bases at V and 2 bases at J, with 13 bases between the two ends. The CDR3 is 14 residues long. CDR3: CASSPGGRTYEQYF. Here the CDR3 DNA reads TGTGCCAGTAGTCCAGGGGGGAGGACCTACGAGCAGTACTTC.